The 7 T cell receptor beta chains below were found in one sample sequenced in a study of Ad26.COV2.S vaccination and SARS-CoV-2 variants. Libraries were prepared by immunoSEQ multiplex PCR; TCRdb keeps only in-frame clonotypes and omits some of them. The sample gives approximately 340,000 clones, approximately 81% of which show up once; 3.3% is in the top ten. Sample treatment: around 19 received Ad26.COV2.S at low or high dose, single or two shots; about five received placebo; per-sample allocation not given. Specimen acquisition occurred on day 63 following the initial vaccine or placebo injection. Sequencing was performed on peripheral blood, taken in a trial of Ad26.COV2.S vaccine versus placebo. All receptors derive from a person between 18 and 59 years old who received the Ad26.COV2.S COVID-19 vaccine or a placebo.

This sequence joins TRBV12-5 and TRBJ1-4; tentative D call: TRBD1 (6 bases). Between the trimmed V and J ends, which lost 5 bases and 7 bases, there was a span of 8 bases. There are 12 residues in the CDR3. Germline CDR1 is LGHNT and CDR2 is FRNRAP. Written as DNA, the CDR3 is TGTGCTAGTGGTCTCAGGGGTGAAAAACTGTTTTTT. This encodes CASGLRGEKLFF.

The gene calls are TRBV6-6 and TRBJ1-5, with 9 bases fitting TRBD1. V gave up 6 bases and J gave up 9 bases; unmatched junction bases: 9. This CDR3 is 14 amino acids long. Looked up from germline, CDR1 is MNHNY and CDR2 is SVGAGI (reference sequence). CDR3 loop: CASSTGTGRGPQHF. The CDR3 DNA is TGTGCCAGCAGCACCGGGACAGGGAGGGGGCCCCAGCATTTT.

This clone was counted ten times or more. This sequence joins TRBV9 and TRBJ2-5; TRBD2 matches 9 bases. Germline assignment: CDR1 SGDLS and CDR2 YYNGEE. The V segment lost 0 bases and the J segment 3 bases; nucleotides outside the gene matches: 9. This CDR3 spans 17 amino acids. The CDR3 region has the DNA TGTGCCAGCAGCGTAGGGACGGCGGGGGGGCTTGAAGAGACCCAGTACTTC. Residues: CASSVGTAGGLEETQYF.

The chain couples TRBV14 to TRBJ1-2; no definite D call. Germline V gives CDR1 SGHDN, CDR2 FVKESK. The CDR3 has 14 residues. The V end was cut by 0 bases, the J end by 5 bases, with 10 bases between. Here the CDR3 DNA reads TGTGCCAGCAGCCAAGAAAACAGCGAATATGGCTACACCTTC. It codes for CASSQENSEYGYTF.

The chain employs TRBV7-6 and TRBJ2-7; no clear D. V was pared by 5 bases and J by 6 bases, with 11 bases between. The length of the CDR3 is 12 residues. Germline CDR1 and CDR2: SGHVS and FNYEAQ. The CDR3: CASSNSPTEQYF. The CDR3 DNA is TGTGCCAGCAGCAACAGCCCGACCGAGCAGTACTTC.

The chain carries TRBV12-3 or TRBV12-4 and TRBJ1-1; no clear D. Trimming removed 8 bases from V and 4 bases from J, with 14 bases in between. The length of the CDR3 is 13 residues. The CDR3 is CASRYQRITEAFF. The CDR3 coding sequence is TGTGCCAGCCGGTACCAACGGATCACTGAAGCTTTCTTT.

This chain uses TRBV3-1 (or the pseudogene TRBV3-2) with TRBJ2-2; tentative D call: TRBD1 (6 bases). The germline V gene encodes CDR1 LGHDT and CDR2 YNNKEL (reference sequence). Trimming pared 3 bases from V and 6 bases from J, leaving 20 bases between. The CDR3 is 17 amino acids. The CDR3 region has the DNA TGTGCCAGCAGCCACGGGCTAGGACAGATTTTCTCCGGGGAGCTGTTTTTT. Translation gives CASSHGLGQIFSGELFF.